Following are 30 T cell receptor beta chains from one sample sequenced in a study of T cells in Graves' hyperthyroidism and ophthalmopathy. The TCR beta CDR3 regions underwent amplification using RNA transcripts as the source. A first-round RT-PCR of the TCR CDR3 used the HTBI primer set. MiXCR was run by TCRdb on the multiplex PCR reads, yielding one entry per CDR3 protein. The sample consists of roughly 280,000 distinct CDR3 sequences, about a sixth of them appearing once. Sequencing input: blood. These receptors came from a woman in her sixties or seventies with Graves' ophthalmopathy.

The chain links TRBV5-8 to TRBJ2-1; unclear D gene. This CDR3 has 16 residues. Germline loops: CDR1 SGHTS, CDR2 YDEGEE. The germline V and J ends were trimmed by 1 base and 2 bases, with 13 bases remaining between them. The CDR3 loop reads CASSLHRGGAYNEQFF. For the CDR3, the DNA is TGTGCCAGCAGCTTGCACCGTGGCGGTGCCTACAATGAGCAGTTCTTC.

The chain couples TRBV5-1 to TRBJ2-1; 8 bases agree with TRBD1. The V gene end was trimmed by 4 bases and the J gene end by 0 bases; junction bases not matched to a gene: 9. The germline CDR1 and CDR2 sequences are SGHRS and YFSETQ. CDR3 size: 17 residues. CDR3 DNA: TGCGCCAGCAGCCAGTCCGGGACAGGTCACTCCTACAATGAGCAGTTCTTC. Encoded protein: CASSQSGTGHSYNEQFF.

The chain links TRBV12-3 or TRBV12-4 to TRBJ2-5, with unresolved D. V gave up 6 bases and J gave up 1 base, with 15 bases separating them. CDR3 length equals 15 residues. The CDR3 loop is CASSSLVPSQETQYF. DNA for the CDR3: TGTGCCAGCAGCTCGCTGGTCCCTTCCCAAGAGACCCAGTACTTC.

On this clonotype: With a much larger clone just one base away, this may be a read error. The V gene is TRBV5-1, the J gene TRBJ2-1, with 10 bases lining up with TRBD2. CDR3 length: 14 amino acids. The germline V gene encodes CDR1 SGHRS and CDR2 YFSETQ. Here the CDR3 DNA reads TGCGCCAACAGCGGGGGGGGAAACTACAATGAGCAGTTCTTC. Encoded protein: CANSGGGNYNEQFF.

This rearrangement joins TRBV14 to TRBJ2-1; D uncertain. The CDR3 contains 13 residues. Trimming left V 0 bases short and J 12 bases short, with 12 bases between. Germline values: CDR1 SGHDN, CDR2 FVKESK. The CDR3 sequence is CASSQELYLTQFF. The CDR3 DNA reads TGTGCCAGCAGCCAAGAGCTGTATTTGACGCAGTTCTTC. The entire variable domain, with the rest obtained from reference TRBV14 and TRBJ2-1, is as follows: EAGVTQFPSHSVIEKGQTVTLRCDPISGHDNLYWYRRVMGKEIKFLLHFVKESKQDESGMPNNRFLAERTGGTYSTLKVQPAELEDSGVYFCASSQELYLTQFFGPGTRLTVL.

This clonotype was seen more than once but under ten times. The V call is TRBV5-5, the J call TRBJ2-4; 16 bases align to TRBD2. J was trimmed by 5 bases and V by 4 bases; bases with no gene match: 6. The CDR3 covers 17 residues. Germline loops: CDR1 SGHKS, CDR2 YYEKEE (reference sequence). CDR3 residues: CASSKGTSGRGENIQYF. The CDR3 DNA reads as TGTGCCAGCAGCAAAGGGACTAGCGGGAGGGGGGAAAACATTCAGTACTTC.

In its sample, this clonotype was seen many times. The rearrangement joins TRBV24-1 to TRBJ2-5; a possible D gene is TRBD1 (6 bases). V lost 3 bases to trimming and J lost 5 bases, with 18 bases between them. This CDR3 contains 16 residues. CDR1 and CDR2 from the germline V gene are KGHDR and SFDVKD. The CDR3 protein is CATSDLKGTQEETQYF. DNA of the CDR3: TGTGCCACCAGTGATCTGAAGGGGACACAGGAGGAGACCCAGTACTTC.

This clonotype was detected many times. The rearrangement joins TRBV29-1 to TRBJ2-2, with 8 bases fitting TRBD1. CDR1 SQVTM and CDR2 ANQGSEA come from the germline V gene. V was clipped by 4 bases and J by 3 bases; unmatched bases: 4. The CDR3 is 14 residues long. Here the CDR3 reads CSVAGGVDTGELFF. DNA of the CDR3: TGCAGCGTTGCAGGGGGCGTCGACACCGGGGAGCTGTTTTTT.

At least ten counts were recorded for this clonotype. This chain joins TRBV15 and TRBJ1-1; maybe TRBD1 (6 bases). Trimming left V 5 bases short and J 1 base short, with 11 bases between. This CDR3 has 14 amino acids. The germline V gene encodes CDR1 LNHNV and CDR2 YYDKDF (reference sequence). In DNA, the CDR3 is TGTGCCACCAGCCCTCGGACAGCGAACACTGAAGCTTTCTTT. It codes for CATSPRTANTEAFF.

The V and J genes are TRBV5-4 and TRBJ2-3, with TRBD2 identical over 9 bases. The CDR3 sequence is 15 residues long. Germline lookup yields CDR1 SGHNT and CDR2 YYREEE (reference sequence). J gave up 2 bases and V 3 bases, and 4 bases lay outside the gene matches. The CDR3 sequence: CASSSTSGYTDTQYF. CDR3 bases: TGTGCCAGCAGCTCGACTAGCGGTTACACAGATACGCAGTATTTT.

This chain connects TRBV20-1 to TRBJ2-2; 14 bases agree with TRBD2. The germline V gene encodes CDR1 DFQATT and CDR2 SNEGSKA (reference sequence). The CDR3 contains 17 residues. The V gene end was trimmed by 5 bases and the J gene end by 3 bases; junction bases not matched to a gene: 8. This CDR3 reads CSAPRTSGRRDTGELFF. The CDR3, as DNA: TGCAGTGCTCCACGGACTAGCGGGAGGCGGGACACCGGGGAGCTGTTTTTT.

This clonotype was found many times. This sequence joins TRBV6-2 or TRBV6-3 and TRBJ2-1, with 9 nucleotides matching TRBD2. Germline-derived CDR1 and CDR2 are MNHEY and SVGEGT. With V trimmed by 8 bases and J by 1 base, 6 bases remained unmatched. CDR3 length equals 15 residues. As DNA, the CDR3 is TGTGCCAGCGACGCGGGAGGGTATTCCTACAATGAGCAGTTCTTC. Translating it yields CASDAGGYSYNEQFF.

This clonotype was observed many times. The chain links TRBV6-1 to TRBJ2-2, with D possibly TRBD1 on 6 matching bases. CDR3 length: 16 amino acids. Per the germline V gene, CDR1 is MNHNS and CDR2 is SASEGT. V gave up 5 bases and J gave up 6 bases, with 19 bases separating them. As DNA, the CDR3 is TGTGCCAGCAGTAACCCCTCCGAACAGGGAGCCGGGGAGCTGTTTTTT. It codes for CASSNPSEQGAGELFF.

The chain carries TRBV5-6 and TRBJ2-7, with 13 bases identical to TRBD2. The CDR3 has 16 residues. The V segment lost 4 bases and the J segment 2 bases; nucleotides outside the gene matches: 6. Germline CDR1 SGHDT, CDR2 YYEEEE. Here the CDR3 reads CASSPGLAGDTYEQYF. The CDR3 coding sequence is TGTGCCAGCAGCCCCGGACTAGCGGGAGACACCTACGAGCAGTACTTC.

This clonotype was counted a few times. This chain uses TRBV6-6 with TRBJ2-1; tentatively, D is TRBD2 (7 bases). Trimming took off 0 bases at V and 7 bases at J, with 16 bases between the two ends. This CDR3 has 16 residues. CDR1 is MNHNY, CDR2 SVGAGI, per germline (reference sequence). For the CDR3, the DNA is TGTGCCAGCAGTTACTCTGGGGGGGGGCGGGGTAATGAGCAGTTCTTC. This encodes CASSYSGGGRGNEQFF.

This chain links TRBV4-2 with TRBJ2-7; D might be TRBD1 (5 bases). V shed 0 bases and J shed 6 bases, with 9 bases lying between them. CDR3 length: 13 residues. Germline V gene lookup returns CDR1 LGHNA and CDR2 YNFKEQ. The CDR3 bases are TGTGCCAGCAGCCAAGATGGGGCAGCCGAGCAGTACTTC. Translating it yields CASSQDGAAEQYF.

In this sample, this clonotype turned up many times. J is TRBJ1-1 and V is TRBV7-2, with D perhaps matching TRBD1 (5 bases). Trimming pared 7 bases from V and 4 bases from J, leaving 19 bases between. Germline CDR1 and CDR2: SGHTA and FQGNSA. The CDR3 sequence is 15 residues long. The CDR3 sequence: CASTYSSGASTEAFF. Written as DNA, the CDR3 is TGTGCCAGCACGTATTCTTCTGGGGCCAGCACTGAAGCTTTCTTT.

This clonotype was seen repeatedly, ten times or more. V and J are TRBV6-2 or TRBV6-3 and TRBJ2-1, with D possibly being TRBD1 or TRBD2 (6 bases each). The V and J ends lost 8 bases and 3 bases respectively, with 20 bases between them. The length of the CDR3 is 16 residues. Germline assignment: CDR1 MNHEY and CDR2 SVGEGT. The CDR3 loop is CASEGRGPKIYNEQFF. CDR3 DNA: TGTGCCAGCGAAGGCCGGGGGCCGAAAATCTACAATGAGCAGTTCTTC.

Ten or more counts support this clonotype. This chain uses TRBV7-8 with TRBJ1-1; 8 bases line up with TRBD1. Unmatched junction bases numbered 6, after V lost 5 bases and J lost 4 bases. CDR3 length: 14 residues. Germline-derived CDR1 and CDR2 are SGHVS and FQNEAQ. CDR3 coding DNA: TGTGCCAGCAGCCATACAGGGGGAGGCACTGAAGCTTTCTTT. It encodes CASSHTGGGTEAFF.

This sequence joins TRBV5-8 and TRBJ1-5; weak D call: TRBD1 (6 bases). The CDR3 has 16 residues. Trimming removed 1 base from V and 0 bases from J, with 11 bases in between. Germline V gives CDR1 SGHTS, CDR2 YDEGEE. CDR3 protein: CASSLKGGYSNQPQHF. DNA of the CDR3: TGTGCCAGCAGCTTGAAGGGGGGTTATAGCAATCAGCCCCAGCATTTT.

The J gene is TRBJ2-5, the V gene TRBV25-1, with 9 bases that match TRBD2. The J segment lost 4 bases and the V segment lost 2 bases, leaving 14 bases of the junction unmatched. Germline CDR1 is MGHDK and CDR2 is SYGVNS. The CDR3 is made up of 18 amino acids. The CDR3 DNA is TGTGCCAGCAGTGAACCCGGGGGGGTAGCGGGAGCGCTAGAGACCCAGTACTTC. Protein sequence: CASSEPGGVAGALETQYF.

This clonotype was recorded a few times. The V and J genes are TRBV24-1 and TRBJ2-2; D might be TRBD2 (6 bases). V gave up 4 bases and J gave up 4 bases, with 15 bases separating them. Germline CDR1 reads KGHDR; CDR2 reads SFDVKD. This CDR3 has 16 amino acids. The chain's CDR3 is CATSDRGSGRTGELFF. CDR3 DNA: TGTGCCACCAGTGACCGGGGGTCAGGGCGCACCGGGGAGCTGTTTTTT.

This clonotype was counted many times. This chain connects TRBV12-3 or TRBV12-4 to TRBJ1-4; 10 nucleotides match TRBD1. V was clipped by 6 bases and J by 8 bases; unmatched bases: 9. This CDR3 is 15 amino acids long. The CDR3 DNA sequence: TGTGCCAGCAGACGATGGACAGGGGGTTGGGAAAAACTGTTTTTT. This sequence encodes CASRRWTGGWEKLFF.

CDR3 loop: CSAFDRGGTYEQYF. DNA of the CDR3: TGCAGTGCTTTTGACAGGGGTGGAACCTACGAGCAGTACTTC. The V and J genes are TRBV20-1 and TRBJ2-7; 8 bases fit TRBD1. J was trimmed by 2 bases and V by 5 bases; bases with no gene match: 8. Germline CDR1 is DFQATT and CDR2 is SNEGSKA (reference sequence). The CDR3 is 14 residues long.

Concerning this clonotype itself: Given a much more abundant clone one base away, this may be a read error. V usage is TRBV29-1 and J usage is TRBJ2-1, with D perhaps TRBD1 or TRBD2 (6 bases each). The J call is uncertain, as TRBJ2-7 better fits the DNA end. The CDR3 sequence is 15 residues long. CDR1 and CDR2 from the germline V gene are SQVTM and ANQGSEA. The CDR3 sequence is CSVEGGAQGNNEQYF. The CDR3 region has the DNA TGCAGCGTTGAAGGGGGGGCTCAAGGAAACAATGAGCAGTACTTC.

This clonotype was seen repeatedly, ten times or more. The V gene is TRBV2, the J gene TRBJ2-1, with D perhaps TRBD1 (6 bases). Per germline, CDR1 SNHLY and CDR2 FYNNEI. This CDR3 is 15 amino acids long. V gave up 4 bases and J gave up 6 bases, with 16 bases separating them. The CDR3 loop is CASSGSRGLANEQFF. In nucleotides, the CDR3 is TGTGCCAGCAGTGGGAGCAGGGGATTAGCCAATGAGCAGTTCTTC. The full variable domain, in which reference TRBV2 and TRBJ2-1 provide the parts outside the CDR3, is EPEVTQTPSHQVTQMGQEVILRCVPISNHLYFYWYRQILGQKVEFLVSFYNNEISEKSEIFDDQFSVERPDGSNFTLKIRSTKLEDSAMYFCASSGSRGLANEQFFGPGTRLTVL.

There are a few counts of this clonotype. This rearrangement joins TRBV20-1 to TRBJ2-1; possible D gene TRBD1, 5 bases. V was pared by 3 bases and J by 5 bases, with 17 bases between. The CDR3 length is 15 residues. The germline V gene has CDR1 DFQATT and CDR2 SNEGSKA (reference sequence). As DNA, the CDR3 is TGCAGTGCTAGCTCAGGGCAAGCCATTGACAATGAGCAGTTCTTC. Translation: CSASSGQAIDNEQFF.

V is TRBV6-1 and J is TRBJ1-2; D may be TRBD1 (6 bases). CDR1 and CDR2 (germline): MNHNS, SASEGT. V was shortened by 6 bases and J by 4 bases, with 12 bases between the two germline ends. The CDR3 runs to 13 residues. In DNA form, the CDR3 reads TGTGCCAGCAGGGACAGTGCTCCCTATGGCTACACCTTC. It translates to CASRDSAPYGYTF.

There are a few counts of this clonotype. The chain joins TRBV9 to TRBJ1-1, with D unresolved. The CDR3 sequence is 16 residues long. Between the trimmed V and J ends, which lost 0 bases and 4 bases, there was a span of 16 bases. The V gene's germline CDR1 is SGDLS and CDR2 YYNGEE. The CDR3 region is CASSVGPSRMSTEAFF. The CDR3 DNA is TGTGCCAGCAGCGTAGGCCCGTCTAGGATGAGCACTGAAGCTTTCTTT.

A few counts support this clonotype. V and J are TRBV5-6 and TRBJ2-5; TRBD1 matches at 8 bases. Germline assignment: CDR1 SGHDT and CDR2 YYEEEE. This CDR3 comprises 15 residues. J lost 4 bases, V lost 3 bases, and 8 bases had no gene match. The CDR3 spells CASSSRPGTGETQYF. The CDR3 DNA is TGTGCCAGCAGCTCCCGCCCCGGGACAGGAGAGACCCAGTACTTC.